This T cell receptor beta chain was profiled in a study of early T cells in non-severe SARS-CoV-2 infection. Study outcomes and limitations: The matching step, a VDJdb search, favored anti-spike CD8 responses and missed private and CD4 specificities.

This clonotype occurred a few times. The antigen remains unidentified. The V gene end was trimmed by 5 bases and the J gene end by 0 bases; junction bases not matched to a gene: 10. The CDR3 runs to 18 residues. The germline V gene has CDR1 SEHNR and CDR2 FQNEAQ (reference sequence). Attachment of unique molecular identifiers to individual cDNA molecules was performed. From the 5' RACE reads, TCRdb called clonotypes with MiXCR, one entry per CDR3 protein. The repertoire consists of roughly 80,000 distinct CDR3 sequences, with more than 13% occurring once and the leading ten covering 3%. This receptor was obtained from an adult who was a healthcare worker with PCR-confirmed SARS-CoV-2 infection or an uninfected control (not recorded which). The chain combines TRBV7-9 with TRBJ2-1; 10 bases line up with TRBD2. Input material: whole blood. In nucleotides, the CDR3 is TGTGCCAGCAGCCCTAGTTGGTCTAGCGGGAGCTCCTACAATGAGCAGTTCTTC. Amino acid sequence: CASSPSWSSGSSYNEQFF.